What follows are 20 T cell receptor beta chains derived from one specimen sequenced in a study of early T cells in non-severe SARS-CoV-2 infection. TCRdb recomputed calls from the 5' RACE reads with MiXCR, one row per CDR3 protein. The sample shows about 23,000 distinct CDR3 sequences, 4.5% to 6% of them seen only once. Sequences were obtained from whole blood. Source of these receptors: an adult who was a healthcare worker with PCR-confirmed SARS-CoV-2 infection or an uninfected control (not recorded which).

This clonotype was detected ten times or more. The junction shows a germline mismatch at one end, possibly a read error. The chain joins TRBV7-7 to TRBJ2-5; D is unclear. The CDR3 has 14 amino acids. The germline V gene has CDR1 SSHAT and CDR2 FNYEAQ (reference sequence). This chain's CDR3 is CASSLVSSRETQYF. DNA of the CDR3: TGTGCTAGCAGCTTAGTCAGCAGCCGTGAGACCCAGTACTTC.

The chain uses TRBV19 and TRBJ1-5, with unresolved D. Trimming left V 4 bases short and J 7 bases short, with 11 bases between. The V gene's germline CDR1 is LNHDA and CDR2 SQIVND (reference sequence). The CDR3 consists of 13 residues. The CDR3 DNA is TGTGCCAGTAGTACCCAGAGCGAACAGCCCCAGCATTTT. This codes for CASSTQSEQPQHF.

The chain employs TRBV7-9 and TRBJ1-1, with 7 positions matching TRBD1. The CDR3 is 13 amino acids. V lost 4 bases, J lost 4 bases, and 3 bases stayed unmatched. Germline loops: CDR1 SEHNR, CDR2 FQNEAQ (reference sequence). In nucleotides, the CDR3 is TGTGCCAGCAGCTCCAGGGGGGTCACTGAAGCTTTCTTT. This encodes CASSSRGVTEAFF.

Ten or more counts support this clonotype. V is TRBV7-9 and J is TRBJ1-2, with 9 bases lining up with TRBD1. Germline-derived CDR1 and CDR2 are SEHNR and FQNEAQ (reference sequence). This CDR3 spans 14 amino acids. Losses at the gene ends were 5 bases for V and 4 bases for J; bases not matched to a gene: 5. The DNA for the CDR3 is TGTGCCAGCAGCCGGAAGACAGGGGGCTATGGCTACACCTTC. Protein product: CASSRKTGGYGYTF.

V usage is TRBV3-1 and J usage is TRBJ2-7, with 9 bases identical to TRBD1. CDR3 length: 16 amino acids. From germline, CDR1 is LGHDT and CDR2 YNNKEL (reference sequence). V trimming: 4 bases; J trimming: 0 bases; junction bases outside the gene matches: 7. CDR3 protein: CASSPSPGQGSYEQYF. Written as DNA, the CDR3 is TGTGCCAGCAGCCCCTCCCCGGGACAGGGCTCCTACGAGCAGTACTTC.

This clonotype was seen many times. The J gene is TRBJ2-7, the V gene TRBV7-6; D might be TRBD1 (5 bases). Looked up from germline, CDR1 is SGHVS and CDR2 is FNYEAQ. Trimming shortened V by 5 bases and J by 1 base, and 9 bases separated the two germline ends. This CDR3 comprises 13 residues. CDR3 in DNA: TGTGCCAGCAGCCCAGGGATTTCCTACGAGCAGTACTTC. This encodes CASSPGISYEQYF. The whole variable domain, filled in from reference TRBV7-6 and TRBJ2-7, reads GAGVSQSPRYKVTKRGQDVALRCDPISGHVSLYWYRQALGQGPEFLTYFNYEAQQDKSGLPNDRFSAERPEGSISTLTIQRTEQRDSAMYRCASSPGISYEQYFGPGTRLTVT.

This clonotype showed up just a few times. CDR3: CSVEGVAGGTDTQYF. CDR3 DNA: TGCAGCGTTGAAGGGGTAGCGGGCGGCACAGATACGCAGTATTTT. The rearrangement uses TRBV29-1 and TRBJ2-3; 7 nucleotides line up with TRBD2. The CDR3 contains 15 residues. CDR1 SQVTM and CDR2 ANQGSEA come from the germline V gene. V lost 1 base to trimming and J lost 1 base; unmatched junction nucleotides: 5.

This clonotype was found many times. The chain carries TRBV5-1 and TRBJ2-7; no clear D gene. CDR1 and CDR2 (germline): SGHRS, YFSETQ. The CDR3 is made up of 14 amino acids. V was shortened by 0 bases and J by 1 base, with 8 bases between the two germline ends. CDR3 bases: TGCGCCAGCAGCTTGGTACTGGGGTCCTACGAGCAGTACTTC. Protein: CASSLVLGSYEQYF.

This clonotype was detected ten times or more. The CDR3: CASSLVRSNQPQHF. DNA of the CDR3: TGTGCCAGCAGCTTGGTAAGGAGCAATCAGCCCCAGCATTTT. The gene calls are TRBV7-2 and TRBJ1-5; D unclear. Germline V gene sequence: CDR1 SGHTA, CDR2 FQGNSA. The CDR3 spans 14 residues. V lost 3 bases and J lost 1, with 7 bases in between.

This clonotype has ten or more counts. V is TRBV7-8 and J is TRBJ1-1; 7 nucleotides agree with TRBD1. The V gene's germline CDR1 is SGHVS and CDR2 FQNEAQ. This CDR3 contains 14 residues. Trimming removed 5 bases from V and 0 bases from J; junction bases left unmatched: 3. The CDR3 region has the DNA TGTGCCAGCAGCGGACAGGTCATGAACACTGAAGCTTTCTTT. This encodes CASSGQVMNTEAFF.

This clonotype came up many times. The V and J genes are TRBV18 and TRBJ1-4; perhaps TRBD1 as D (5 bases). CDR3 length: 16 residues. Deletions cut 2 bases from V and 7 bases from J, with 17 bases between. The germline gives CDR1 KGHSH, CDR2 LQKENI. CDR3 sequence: CASSPSGGIRGEKLFF. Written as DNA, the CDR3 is TGTGCCAGCTCACCATCCGGAGGAATAAGGGGTGAAAAACTGTTTTTT.

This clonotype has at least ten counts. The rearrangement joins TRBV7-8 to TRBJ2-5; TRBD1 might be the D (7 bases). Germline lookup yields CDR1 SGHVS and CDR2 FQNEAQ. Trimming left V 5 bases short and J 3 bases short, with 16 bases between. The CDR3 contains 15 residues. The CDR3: CASSTLGGGEETQYF. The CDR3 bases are TGTGCCAGCAGCACGCTAGGGGGCGGGGAAGAGACCCAGTACTTC.

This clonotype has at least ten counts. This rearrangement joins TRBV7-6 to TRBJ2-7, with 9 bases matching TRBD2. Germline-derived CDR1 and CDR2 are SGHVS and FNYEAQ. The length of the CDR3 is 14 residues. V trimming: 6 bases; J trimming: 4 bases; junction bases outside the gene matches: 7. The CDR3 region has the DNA TGTGCCAGCAGTGGGTCTAGCGGGGAATACGAGCAGTACTTC. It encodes CASSGSSGEYEQYF.

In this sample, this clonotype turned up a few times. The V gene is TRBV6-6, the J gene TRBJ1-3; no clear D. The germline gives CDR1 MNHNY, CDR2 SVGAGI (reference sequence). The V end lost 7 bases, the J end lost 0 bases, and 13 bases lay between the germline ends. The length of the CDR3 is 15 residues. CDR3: CASTNGRNSGNTIYF. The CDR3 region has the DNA TGTGCCAGCACGAATGGACGGAACTCTGGAAACACCATATATTTT.

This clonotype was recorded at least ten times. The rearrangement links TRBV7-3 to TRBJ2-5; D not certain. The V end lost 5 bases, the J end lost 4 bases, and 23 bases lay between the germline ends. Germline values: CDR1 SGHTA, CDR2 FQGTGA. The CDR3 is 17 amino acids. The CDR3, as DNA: TGTGCCAGCAGCCCCGCGGATCTCGCCCTCGTGGGAGAGACCCAGTACTTC. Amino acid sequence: CASSPADLALVGETQYF.

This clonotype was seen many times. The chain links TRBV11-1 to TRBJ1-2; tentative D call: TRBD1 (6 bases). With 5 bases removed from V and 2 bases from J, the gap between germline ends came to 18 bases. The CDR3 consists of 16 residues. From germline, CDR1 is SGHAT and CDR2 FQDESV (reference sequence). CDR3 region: CASSPGQGFFNYGYTF. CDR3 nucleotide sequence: TGTGCCAGCAGCCCGGGACAAGGATTTTTCAACTATGGCTACACCTTC.

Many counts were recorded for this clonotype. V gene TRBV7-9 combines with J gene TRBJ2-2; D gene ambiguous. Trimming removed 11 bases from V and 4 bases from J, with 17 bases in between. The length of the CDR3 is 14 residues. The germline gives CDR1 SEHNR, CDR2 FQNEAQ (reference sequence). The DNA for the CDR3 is TGTGCCGGCCTAACGGATCTACCCACCGGGGAGCTGTTTTTT. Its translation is CAGLTDLPTGELFF. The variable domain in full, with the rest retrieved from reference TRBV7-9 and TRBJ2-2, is DTGVSQNPRHKITKRGQNVTFRCDPISEHNRLYWYRQTLGQGPEFLTYFQNEAQLEKSRLLSDRFSAERPKGSFSTLEIQRTEQGDSAMYLCAGLTDLPTGELFFGEGSRLTVL.

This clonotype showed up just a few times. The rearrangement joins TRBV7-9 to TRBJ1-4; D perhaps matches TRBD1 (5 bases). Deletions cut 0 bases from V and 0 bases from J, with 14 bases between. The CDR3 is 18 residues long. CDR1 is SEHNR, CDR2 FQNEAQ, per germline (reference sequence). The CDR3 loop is CASSLAAGSLSTNEKLFF. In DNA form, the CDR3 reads TGTGCCAGCAGCTTAGCGGCAGGGTCCCTTTCAACTAATGAAAAACTGTTTTTT.

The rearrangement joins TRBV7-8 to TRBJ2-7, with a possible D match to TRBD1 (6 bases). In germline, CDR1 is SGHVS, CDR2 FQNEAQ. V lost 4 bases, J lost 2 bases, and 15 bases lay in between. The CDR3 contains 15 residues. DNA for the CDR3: TGTGCCAGCAGCTCCAGAAACAGGGTTACCTACGAGCAGTACTTC. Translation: CASSSRNRVTYEQYF.

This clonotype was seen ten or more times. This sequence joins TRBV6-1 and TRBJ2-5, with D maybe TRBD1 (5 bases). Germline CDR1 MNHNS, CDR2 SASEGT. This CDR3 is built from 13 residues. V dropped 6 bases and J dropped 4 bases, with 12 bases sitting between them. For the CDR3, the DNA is TGTGCCAGCAGCGCCATTAGGGGAGAGACCCAGTACTTC. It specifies CASSAIRGETQYF.